These T cell receptor beta chains were read from a single sample in a study of cytomegalovirus exposure and HLA in healthy donors. Sequencing used immunoSEQ multiplex PCR; TCRdb keeps in-frame clones, though not all of them. The table shows about 100,000 clones, with around 9.1% occurring only once. The sample comprised PBMCs. These receptors were taken from a man between 40 and 49 years old in good health and CMV-seropositive. Both conserved end residues are part of each CDR3. Each record gives: D gene, J gene, V gene, clone size, CDR3 DNA, CDR3 protein. D genes are given only for firm matches. The listing skips clone size in some rows; elsewhere it reads once, few, many or a size class.

D gene: .
J gene: TRBJ1-2
V gene: TRBV5-4
clone size: .
CDR3 DNA: TGTGCCAGCAGCTTGGATAAGGGAGGGTTGTATGGCTACACCTTC
CDR3 protein: CASSLDKGGLYGYTF

D gene: .
J gene: TRBJ1-1
V gene: TRBV5-4
clone size: .
CDR3 DNA: TGTGCCAGCAGGGTGGGAGGGAACACTGAAGCTTTCTTT
CDR3 protein: CASRVGGNTEAFF

D gene: .
J gene: TRBJ2-3
V gene: TRBV6-1
clone size: .
CDR3 DNA: TGTGCCAGCAGCTCCTCGAGGACGCAGTATTTT
CDR3 protein: CASSSSRTQYF

D gene: TRBD1
J gene: TRBJ1-1
V gene: TRBV30
clone size: many
CDR3 DNA: TGTGCCTGGACCGGGACAGGGGATGGGGCGATCACTGAAGCTTTCTTT
CDR3 protein: CAWTGTGDGAITEAFF

D gene: .
J gene: TRBJ2-2
V gene: TRBV21-1
clone size: .
CDR3 DNA: TGTGCCAGCAGCAAAGAGGGGCGGGAGTGGGAGCTGTTTTTT
CDR3 protein: CASSKEGREWELFF

D gene: .
J gene: TRBJ2-2
V gene: TRBV27
clone size: few
CDR3 DNA: TGTGCCAGCAGTTTGAGTCCGAACACCGGGGAGCTGTTTTTT
CDR3 protein: CASSLSPNTGELFF

D gene: .
J gene: TRBJ2-7
V gene: TRBV30
clone size: few
CDR3 DNA: TGTGCAGTCCGAGTAGCGGCCTCCTACGAGCAGTACTTC
CDR3 protein: CAVRVAASYEQYF

D gene: TRBD1
J gene: TRBJ2-1
V gene: TRBV9
clone size: .
CDR3 DNA: TGTGCCAGCAGCCTAGGGGGCTATGAATCCAATGAGCAGTTCTTC
CDR3 protein: CASSLGGYESNEQFF

D gene: .
J gene: TRBJ1-2
V gene: TRBV6-6
clone size: .
CDR3 DNA: TGTGCCAGCAGTCCGGACGGCAGGGCGAGTAACTATGGCTACACCTTC
CDR3 protein: CASSPDGRASNYGYTF

D gene: TRBD1
J gene: TRBJ1-3
V gene: TRBV28
clone size: .
CDR3 DNA: TGTGCCAGCAGTTCGACAGGGTACTCTGGAAACACCATATATTTT
CDR3 protein: CASSSTGYSGNTIYF

D gene: .
J gene: TRBJ1-2
V gene: TRBV7-3
clone size: few
CDR3 DNA: TGTGCCAGCAGCTTAGGTTCTATGGGGCATTTCTATGGCTACACCTTC
CDR3 protein: CASSLGSMGHFYGYTF

D gene: TRBD2
J gene: TRBJ2-3
V gene: TRBV6-1
clone size: .
CDR3 DNA: TGTGCCAGCATGGCCCGACTAGCGGGAGCAGATACGCAGTATTTT
CDR3 protein: CASMARLAGADTQYF

D gene: .
J gene: TRBJ2-7
V gene: TRBV28
clone size: .
CDR3 DNA: TGTGCCAGCAGTTTGGACAGCGACGAGCAGTACTTC
CDR3 protein: CASSLDSDEQYF

D gene: .
J gene: TRBJ2-7
V gene: TRBV19
clone size: .
CDR3 DNA: TGTGCCAGTAGCTTAGGACAGTTTTACGAGCAGTACTTC
CDR3 protein: CASSLGQFYEQYF

D gene: .
J gene: TRBJ2-7
V gene: TRBV27
clone size: .
CDR3 DNA: TGTGCCAGCATCCCCGACCCCGGCGGATTTCCCTACGAGCAGTACTTC
CDR3 protein: CASIPDPGGFPYEQYF

D gene: .
J gene: TRBJ2-2
V gene: TRBV6-5
clone size: .
CDR3 DNA: TGTGCCAGCAGTTACTTCGGGAGCACCGGGGAGCTGTTTTTT
CDR3 protein: CASSYFGSTGELFF

D gene: TRBD2
J gene: TRBJ2-3
V gene: TRBV9
clone size: few
CDR3 DNA: TGTGCCAGCAGCGTATCGGGACTAGCCTGGGAAGATACGCAGTATTTT
CDR3 protein: CASSVSGLAWEDTQYF

D gene: .
J gene: TRBJ1-5
V gene: TRBV19
clone size: .
CDR3 DNA: TGTGCCAGTAGTAAAGACAGGTTCAATCAGCCCCAGCATTTT
CDR3 protein: CASSKDRFNQPQHF

D gene: .
J gene: TRBJ2-2
V gene: TRBV6-5
clone size: few
CDR3 DNA: TGTGCCAGCAGCCCGGGACTGAACACCGGGGAGCTGTTTTTT
CDR3 protein: CASSPGLNTGELFF

D gene: TRBD1
J gene: TRBJ2-5
V gene: TRBV7-6
clone size: .
CDR3 DNA: TGTGCCAGCAGGCGGCCCGGGACAGGGGACCAAGAGACCCAGTACTTC
CDR3 protein: CASRRPGTGDQETQYF

D gene: TRBD2
J gene: TRBJ2-1
V gene: TRBV7-2
clone size: few
CDR3 DNA: TGTGCCAGCAGCCCAACTAGCGGAAGCTCCTACAATGAGCAGTTCTTC
CDR3 protein: CASSPTSGSSYNEQFF

D gene: TRBD1
J gene: TRBJ2-7
V gene: TRBV2
clone size: few
CDR3 DNA: TGTGCCAGCAGTGGAGACAGGGGCTACGAGCAGTACTTC
CDR3 protein: CASSGDRGYEQYF

D gene: .
J gene: TRBJ1-4
V gene: TRBV7-9
clone size: few
CDR3 DNA: TGTGCCAGCAGTCTCAGTCTGCCAGGGCGAAAACTGTTTTTT
CDR3 protein: CASSLSLPGRKLFF

D gene: TRBD1
J gene: TRBJ1-1
V gene: TRBV2
clone size: .
CDR3 DNA: TGTGCCAGCAGTCGACAGGGCCTGAACACTGAAGCTTTCTTT
CDR3 protein: CASSRQGLNTEAFF

D gene: .
J gene: TRBJ1-4
V gene: TRBV18
clone size: .
CDR3 DNA: TGTGCCAGCTCACCGGCCGGGAGGGGTGATGAAAAACTGTTTTTT
CDR3 protein: CASSPAGRGDEKLFF

D gene: TRBD2
J gene: TRBJ2-1
V gene: TRBV11-3
clone size: few
CDR3 DNA: TGTGCCAGCAGCTGGGGGGGGGAAGATGAGCAGTTCTTC
CDR3 protein: CASSWGGEDEQFF

D gene: TRBD1
J gene: TRBJ2-5
V gene: TRBV4-1
clone size: .
CDR3 DNA: TGCGCCAGCAGCCCCGGGGGAACAGGGGGCCAAGAGACCCAGTACTTC
CDR3 protein: CASSPGGTGGQETQYF

D gene: TRBD2
J gene: TRBJ2-7
V gene: TRBV6-5
clone size: .
CDR3 DNA: TGTGCCAGCAGGACTTTGCGGGAGGACTACGAGCAGTACTTC
CDR3 protein: CASRTLREDYEQYF

D gene: .
J gene: TRBJ2-2
V gene: TRBV5-6
clone size: .
CDR3 DNA: TGTGCCAGCAGCTTGTCCCCAGGGGGGTTTTTCGGGGAGCTGTTTTTT
CDR3 protein: CASSLSPGGFFGELFF

D gene: TRBD1
J gene: TRBJ1-4
V gene: TRBV27
clone size: few
CDR3 DNA: TGTGCCACTTCCGGGACAGGGGACGAAAAACTGTTTTTT
CDR3 protein: CATSGTGDEKLFF

D gene: TRBD2
J gene: TRBJ2-1
V gene: TRBV7-9
clone size: .
CDR3 DNA: TGTGCCAGCAGCCAAGCGGGGACTAGCTTCAATGAGCAGTTCTTC
CDR3 protein: CASSQAGTSFNEQFF

D gene: TRBD2
J gene: TRBJ2-1
V gene: TRBV6-4
clone size: many
CDR3 DNA: TGTGCCAGCAGTGGACTAGCGGGAGGGAATGAGCAGTTCTTC
CDR3 protein: CASSGLAGGNEQFF

D gene: .
J gene: TRBJ2-5
V gene: TRBV7-3
clone size: few
CDR3 DNA: TGTGCCAGCAGCTTTAGTAATCGGGAGACCCAGTACTTC
CDR3 protein: CASSFSNRETQYF